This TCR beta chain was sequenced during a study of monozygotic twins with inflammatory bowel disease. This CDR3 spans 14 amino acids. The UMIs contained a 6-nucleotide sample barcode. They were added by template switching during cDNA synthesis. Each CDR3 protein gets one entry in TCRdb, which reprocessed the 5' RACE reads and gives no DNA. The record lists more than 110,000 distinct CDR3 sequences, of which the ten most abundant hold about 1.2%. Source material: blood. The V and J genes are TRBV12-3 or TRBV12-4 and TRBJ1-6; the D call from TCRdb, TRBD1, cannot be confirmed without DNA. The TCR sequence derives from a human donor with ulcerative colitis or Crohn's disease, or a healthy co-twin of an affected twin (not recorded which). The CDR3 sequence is CASTREGFNSPLHF.